This T cell receptor (beta chain) was found in a study of regulatory T cells in long-lasting Graves disease. This clonotype was recorded only once. The time point was: persistent/refractory GD, antithyroid drugs over 5 years with positive TRAb. PBMCs provided the RNA from which the TCR library was made. iRepertoire HTBI primers and Arm-PCR of CDR3 regions built TCR beta libraries. Via MiXCR, TCRdb re-called the multiplex PCR reads, giving one row per CDR3 protein. The top ten hold roughly 26% of the sample, which has a few hundred thousand distinct CDR3 sequences, around 22% seen once. The sequence was obtained from a female donor with Graves disease. Sequenced material: peripheral blood mononuclear cells (PBMCs), taken when the disease was refractory, from a patient treated with antithyroid drugs.

The CDR3 loop reads CASSPPFGWENTEAFF. The CDR3 nucleotides read TGTGCCAGCAGTCCCCCCTTTGGATGGGAGAACACTGAAGCTTTCTTT. The V gene is TRBV28, the J gene TRBJ1-1; D is uncertain. This CDR3 has 16 residues. Trimming took 5 bases from V and 1 from J, leaving 17 bases between them. Germline loops: CDR1 MDHEN, CDR2 SYDVKM.